The rows below give T cell receptor beta chains drawn from one sample of a study of blood T cell repertoires in COVID-19. Sequenced by immunoSEQ multiplex PCR; TCRdb stores in-frame clones only, minus some. Among approximately 77,000 clones, 80% were seen once, and the ten largest hold around 4.8%. The sequenced material came from peripheral blood. The receptors stem from a woman between 65 and 79 years old with acute or convalescent COVID-19. The CDR3 runs from the conserved cysteine through the conserved F or W. Fields, in order: J gene, clone size, V gene, D gene, CDR3 DNA, CDR3 protein. A D gene is named only where the DNA matches it firmly. Expanded clones are given a class, and other clones once, few, many or no size at all.

TRBJ1-1	NA	TRBV5-6	NA	TGTGCCAGCATCCCCTGGGGGGGGCTCACTGAAGCTTTCTTT	CASIPWGGLTEAFF
TRBJ2-2	NA	TRBV7-3	NA	TGTGCCAGCAGCTTAAGCGCCGGGGAGCTGTTTTTT	CASSLSAGELFF
TRBJ2-3	NA	TRBV18	NA	TGTGCCAGCTCACCACCGGTGCTAGTAGGCCTCGATACGCAGTATTTT	CASSPPVLVGLDTQYF
TRBJ1-3	NA	TRBV15	NA	TGTGCCACCAGCAGAGGCTCCACAGGGCTGGCTGGAAACACCATATATTTT	CATSRGSTGLAGNTIYF
TRBJ1-2	NA	TRBV7-2	TRBD1	TGTGCCAGCAGCCCCATGCCCCAGGGGGCGGACTATGGCTACACCTTC	CASSPMPQGADYGYTF
TRBJ2-2	NA	TRBV6-5	TRBD2	TGTGCCAGCAGTTTGACTAGCGGGGGGGCCGGGGAGCTGTTTTTT	CASSLTSGGAGELFF
TRBJ1-2	NA	TRBV7-9	NA	TGTGCCAGCGCTAGGCAGGGTGGCTATGGCTACACCTTC	CASARQGGYGYTF
TRBJ2-1	once	TRBV2	NA	TGTGCCAGTGGGGGGGCCCTCTCTTTAGGTCTTGAGCAGTTCTTC	CASGGALSLGLEQFF
TRBJ1-3	NA	TRBV6-6	NA	TGTGCCAGCAGTTACGGGGCAGGGGTAGGAAACACCATATATTTT	CASSYGAGVGNTIYF
TRBJ1-1	NA	TRBV7-9	NA	TGTGCCAGCAGCTCCAGGTTGTTTGAGAACACTGAAGCTTTCTTT	CASSSRLFENTEAFF
TRBJ2-3	NA	TRBV6-6	NA	TGTGCCAGCAGTTACTTCCTCGGAGGCCGTGATACGCAGTATTTT	CASSYFLGGRDTQYF
TRBJ2-5	NA	TRBV29-1	TRBD1	TGCAGCGTGGAGGGACAGGGAATGCAAGAGACCCAGTACTTC	CSVEGQGMQETQYF
TRBJ1-3	NA	TRBV10-3	NA	TGTGCCATCAGTCCAGGGAGGGACACCATATATTTT	CAISPGRDTIYF
TRBJ1-4	NA	TRBV19	NA	TGTGCCAGTAGTTCACAGGGTTTGAAAAATGAAAAACTGTTTTTT	CASSSQGLKNEKLFF
TRBJ2-3	NA	TRBV7-9	TRBD2	TGTGCCAGCAGCGACCGACTAGCGGGGGGCTCCGATCCAGATACGCAGTATTTT	CASSDRLAGGSDPDTQYF
TRBJ1-5	NA	TRBV12-3/TRBV12-4	NA	TGTGCCAGCAGTTTAGCGAACGCCGGGCCCCAGCATTTT	CASSLANAGPQHF
TRBJ1-2	NA	TRBV5-1	TRBD1	TGCGCCAGCAGCCATCCGGGACAGACTCCCTATAACTATGGCTACACCTTC	CASSHPGQTPYNYGYTF
TRBJ2-2	NA	TRBV19	NA	TGTGCCAGTACCCTAAGTCCGGGGGCCGGGGAGCTGTTTTTT	CASTLSPGAGELFF
TRBJ2-7	few	TRBV3-1/TRBV3-2	TRBD2	TGTGCCAGCAGCCAAGACGCCGGGACTAGGACCTACGAGCAGTACTTC	CASSQDAGTRTYEQYF
TRBJ1-5	NA	TRBV5-5	NA	TGTGCCAGCAGCCCGGGAGGCAATCAGCCCCAGCATTTT	CASSPGGNQPQHF
TRBJ2-5	NA	TRBV4-1	TRBD1	TGCGCCAGCAGCCAACCCGACAGGGGGATCCAAGAGACCCAGTACTTC	CASSQPDRGIQETQYF
TRBJ1-1	NA	TRBV6-5	TRBD1	TGTGCCAGCAGCGACAGGGAAGGCACTGAAGCTTTCTTT	CASSDREGTEAFF
TRBJ2-3	NA	TRBV7-3	NA	TGTGCCAGCAGCTCGGGCGGGGCCACAGATACGCAGTATTTT	CASSSGGATDTQYF
TRBJ1-4	NA	TRBV19	NA	TGTGCCAGTAGTCCTCGGGTCGTTAATGAAAAACTGTTTTTT	CASSPRVVNEKLFF
TRBJ1-2	NA	TRBV24-1	TRBD1	TGTGCCACCAGTGATTTGGACAGGGTAAATGGCTACACCTTC	CATSDLDRVNGYTF